The T cell receptor (beta chain) under discussion was sequenced for a study of tissue T cells after allogeneic stem cell transplantation. The protocol was immunoSEQ multiplex PCR, while the TCRdb copy is restricted to in-frame clones and leaves out a portion. The sample carries about 9,800 clones, 60% to 80% recorded once. V dropped 0 bases and J dropped 1; count of bases not matched to a gene: 4. The CDR3 consists of 17 residues. Germline CDR1 SNHLY, CDR2 FYNNEI. This TCR was sampled from a male donor older than 55 with lung cancer. The specimen was tissue from the stomach, collected at autopsy. The rearrangement links TRBV2 to TRBJ2-3, with 10 bases fitting TRBD2. DNA for the CDR3: TGTGCCAGCAGTGAAGCGCTTCTAGCGGGGGGCACAGATACGCAGTATTTT. Residues: CASSEALLAGGTDTQYF.